The rows below give T cell receptor beta chains drawn from one sample of a study of T cell responses to AZD1222 COVID-19 vaccine. The assay was immunoSEQ multiplex PCR, and TCRdb's table has in-frame clones only and misses some. Counted here are over 150,000 clones, approximately 87% occurring once; the ten biggest clones make up about 5.5%. Sequencing used peripheral blood, obtained on day 0 of MenACWY control vaccination. The receptors were gathered from an adult in good health. The CDR3 runs from the conserved cysteine through the conserved F or W. The order of the fields is D gene, V gene, clone size, J gene, CDR3 DNA, CDR3 protein. The D gene is left open where the match is weak. Clone size appears in some rows only: once, few, many, or a class for an expanded clone.

D: TRBD1; V: TRBV30; size: NA; J: TRBJ2-7; DNA: TGTGCCTGGCGACAGGGGATCTACGAGCAGTACTTC; CDR3: CAWRQGIYEQYF
D: TRBD2; V: TRBV19; size: NA; J: TRBJ2-7; DNA: TGTGCCAGTAGTATAGGACCAGCGGCTAGCGGTACCTACGAGCAGTACTTC; CDR3: CASSIGPAASGTYEQYF
D: NA; V: TRBV7-9; size: NA; J: TRBJ1-2; DNA: TGTGCCAGTAGCTTACAGGGAGGCTACACCTTC; CDR3: CASSLQGGYTF
D: NA; V: TRBV29-1; size: NA; J: TRBJ2-5; DNA: TGCAGCGTTGGTCCAGGGGTGGAGACCCAGTACTTC; CDR3: CSVGPGVETQYF
D: NA; V: TRBV27; size: NA; J: TRBJ2-1; DNA: TGTGCCAGCAGTTTATCCCCAGGGGTGGGCTACAATGAGCAGTTCTTC; CDR3: CASSLSPGVGYNEQFF
D: TRBD1; V: TRBV9; size: NA; J: TRBJ1-3; DNA: TGTGCCAGCAGCCCCACACTCACCGGGACAGGGGGCACTGGAAACACCATATATTTT; CDR3: CASSPTLTGTGGTGNTIYF
D: TRBD1; V: TRBV6-5; size: NA; J: TRBJ1-2; DNA: TGTGCCAGCAGTTACGGACAGGGCGACTATGGCTACACCTTC; CDR3: CASSYGQGDYGYTF
D: NA; V: TRBV19; size: NA; J: TRBJ2-1; DNA: TGTGCCAGTAGTTCCGTGGGGCCTCAGTTCTTC; CDR3: CASSSVGPQFF
D: TRBD1; V: TRBV10-3; size: once; J: TRBJ2-2; DNA: TGTGCCATAAGCGGACAGGGGAAAACCGGGGAGCTGTTTTTT; CDR3: CAISGQGKTGELFF
D: NA; V: TRBV19; size: NA; J: TRBJ2-7; DNA: TGTGCCAGTAGCCTCGACGCGACCTACGAGCAGTACTTC; CDR3: CASSLDATYEQYF
D: NA; V: TRBV2; size: once; J: TRBJ2-7; DNA: TGTGCCAGCAGTGAAGACTCCCGACGCCGGTACTTC; CDR3: CASSEDSRRRYF
D: NA; V: TRBV28; size: NA; J: TRBJ1-5; DNA: TGTGCCAGCAGATCACTTTCGAGCAATCAGCCCCAGCATTTT; CDR3: CASRSLSSNQPQHF
D: NA; V: TRBV11-2; size: NA; J: TRBJ2-2; DNA: TGTGCCAGCAGCCCCGGGCGAGGGTCGGGCACCGGGGAGCTGTTTTTT; CDR3: CASSPGRGSGTGELFF
D: NA; V: TRBV27; size: NA; J: TRBJ1-5; DNA: TGTGCCAGCAGTGAAAATTGGGGGGGCGGTCAGCCCCAGCATTTT; CDR3: CASSENWGGGQPQHF
D: NA; V: TRBV19; size: once; J: TRBJ2-4; DNA: TGTGCCAGTAGTATAGGAGTCGGGCAGCCTCTAGCCAAAAACATTCAGTACTTC; CDR3: CASSIGVGQPLAKNIQYF
D: NA; V: TRBV5-4; size: NA; J: TRBJ1-3; DNA: TGTGCCAGCAGCTTGGGTACGGCGGGGAACACCATATATTTT; CDR3: CASSLGTAGNTIYF
D: NA; V: TRBV5-8; size: NA; J: TRBJ1-1; DNA: TGTGCCAGCACATCGGGAGACCTCAGGAGCACTGAAGCTTTCTTT; CDR3: CASTSGDLRSTEAFF
D: NA; V: TRBV3-1/TRBV3-2; size: NA; J: TRBJ2-1; DNA: TGTGCCAGCAGCCAAGATCCTAGCGTGCAGAGCAATGAGCAGTTCTTC; CDR3: CASSQDPSVQSNEQFF
D: TRBD2; V: TRBV10-1; size: NA; J: TRBJ2-1; DNA: TGCGCCAGCAGCCCCTTGGAGCGGGGGGGCCGGAATAATGAGCAGTTCTTC; CDR3: CASSPLERGGRNNEQFF
D: NA; V: TRBV5-5; size: once; J: TRBJ2-3; DNA: TGTGCCAGCAGTCTTTCGGGAAGCACAGATACGCAGTATTTT; CDR3: CASSLSGSTDTQYF
D: NA; V: TRBV2; size: NA; J: TRBJ2-1; DNA: TGTGCCAGCAGCGTTAGCGCCCAGAAGTACAATGAGCAGTTCTTC; CDR3: CASSVSAQKYNEQFF
D: NA; V: TRBV20-1; size: NA; J: TRBJ1-2; DNA: TGCAGTGCTAGTGGGGCATCTGGCTACACCTTC; CDR3: CSASGASGYTF
D: TRBD1; V: TRBV13; size: NA; J: TRBJ1-4; DNA: TGTGCCAGCAGCCGGGACAGGGGTATGACTAATGAAAAACTGTTTTTT; CDR3: CASSRDRGMTNEKLFF
D: NA; V: TRBV5-1; size: NA; J: TRBJ1-5; DNA: TGCGCCAGCAGACGGGACACCCATAGCAATCAGCCCCAGCATTTT; CDR3: CASRRDTHSNQPQHF
D: NA; V: TRBV18; size: NA; J: TRBJ2-7; DNA: TGTGCCAGCTCACCGATGCAGCGCTACGAGCAGTACTTC; CDR3: CASSPMQRYEQYF
D: NA; V: TRBV29-1; size: NA; J: TRBJ1-2; DNA: TGCAGCGTTGGATATGGCTACACCTTC; CDR3: CSVGYGYTF
D: NA; V: TRBV7-2; size: NA; J: TRBJ2-2; DNA: TGTGCCAGCACCTTCTCAGGGGCCACCGGGGAGCTGTTTTTT; CDR3: CASTFSGATGELFF
D: TRBD1; V: TRBV5-6; size: few; J: TRBJ2-1; DNA: TGTGCCAGCAGCTTTACAGGGGGCCGGCGGAGTTCCTACAATGAGCAGTTCTTC; CDR3: CASSFTGGRRSSYNEQFF